Below, 5 T cell receptor beta chains from the same sample are listed, as sequenced in a study of OX40 agonist ivuxolimab in advanced cancers. TCRdb keeps only in-frame clones here, not all; method: immunoSEQ multiplex PCR. This table holds 60,000 to 85,000 clones, about 77% found once. The sample consisted of CD4+ or CD8+ T cells sorted from blood, taken in a trial of the OX40 agonist ivuxolimab. The source is an adult with an advanced solid tumor such as melanoma, head and neck, liver or kidney cancer.

This clone was seen just once. J is TRBJ1-1 and V is TRBV5-6, with 8 bases aligning to TRBD1. J lost 1 base, V lost 4 bases, and 9 bases had no gene match. The CDR3 consists of 16 residues. Germline V gene sequence: CDR1 SGHDT, CDR2 YYEEEE. CDR3 in amino acids: CASSGTGGRSNTEAFF. CDR3 sequence (DNA): TGTGCCAGCAGCGGAACAGGGGGTAGATCGAACACTGAAGCTTTCTTT.

This clone was observed a few times. The V and J genes are TRBV10-3 and TRBJ2-6; 9 positions agree with TRBD2. The germline V gene encodes CDR1 ENHRY and CDR2 SYGVKD. The length of the CDR3 is 17 residues. J gave up 2 bases and V 2 bases, and 4 bases lay outside the gene matches. This CDR3 is CAISELASGAGANVLTF. For the CDR3, the DNA is TGTGCCATCAGTGAGCTGGCTAGCGGGGCTGGGGCCAACGTCCTGACTTTC.

This clone was observed at least ten times. The chain carries TRBV10-3 and TRBJ1-6; D may be TRBD1 (5 bases). Deletions cut 0 bases from V and 7 bases from J, with 13 bases between. The germline gives CDR1 ENHRY, CDR2 SYGVKD. The CDR3 is made up of 16 amino acids. The CDR3 sequence is CAISESGEGRNSPLHF. The CDR3 bases are TGTGCCATCAGTGAGTCCGGAGAGGGGCGAAATTCACCCCTCCACTTT.

The V gene is TRBV4-2, the J gene TRBJ2-3; 13 bases fit TRBD2. V shed 4 bases and J 4 bases; nucleotides not matched to a gene: 5. Germline V gene data show CDR1 as LGHNA and CDR2 as YNFKEQ. The CDR3 contains 16 residues. The CDR3 loop is CASSPGTSGTSDTQYF. In nucleotides, the CDR3 is TGTGCCAGCAGCCCTGGGACTAGCGGGACGTCAGATACGCAGTATTTT.

This clone was recorded a few times. CDR3 amino acids: CASSLRLAEVVSEQYF. In nucleotides, the CDR3 is TGCGCCAGCAGCTTGAGGCTAGCGGAAGTCGTAAGCGAGCAGTACTTC. The chain has TRBV5-1 and TRBJ2-7; 7 bases align to TRBD2. This CDR3 has 16 residues. The germline V gene encodes CDR1 SGHRS and CDR2 YFSETQ. Trimming cost V 1 base and J 6 bases; bases outside gene matches: 13. The variable domain in full, completed from reference TRBV5-1 and TRBJ2-7, reads KAGVTQTPRYLIKTRGQQVTLSCSPISGHRSVSWYQQTPGQGLQFLFEYFSETQRNKGNFPGRFSGRQFSNSRSEMNVSTLELGDSALYLCASSLRLAEVVSEQYFGPGTRLTVT.